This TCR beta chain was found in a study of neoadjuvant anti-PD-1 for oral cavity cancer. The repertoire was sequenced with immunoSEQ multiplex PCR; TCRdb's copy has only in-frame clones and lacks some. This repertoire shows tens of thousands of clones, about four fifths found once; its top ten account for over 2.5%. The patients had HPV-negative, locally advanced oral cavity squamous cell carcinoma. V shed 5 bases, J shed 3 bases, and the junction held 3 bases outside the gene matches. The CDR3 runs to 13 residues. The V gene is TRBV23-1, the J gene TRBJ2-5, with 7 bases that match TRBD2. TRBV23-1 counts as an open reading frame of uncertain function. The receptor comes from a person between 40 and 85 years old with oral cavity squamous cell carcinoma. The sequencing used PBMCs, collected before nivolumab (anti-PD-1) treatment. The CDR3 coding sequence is TGCGCCAGCAGTGGGAGGGTGGAAGAGACCCAGTACTTC. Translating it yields CASSGRVEETQYF.